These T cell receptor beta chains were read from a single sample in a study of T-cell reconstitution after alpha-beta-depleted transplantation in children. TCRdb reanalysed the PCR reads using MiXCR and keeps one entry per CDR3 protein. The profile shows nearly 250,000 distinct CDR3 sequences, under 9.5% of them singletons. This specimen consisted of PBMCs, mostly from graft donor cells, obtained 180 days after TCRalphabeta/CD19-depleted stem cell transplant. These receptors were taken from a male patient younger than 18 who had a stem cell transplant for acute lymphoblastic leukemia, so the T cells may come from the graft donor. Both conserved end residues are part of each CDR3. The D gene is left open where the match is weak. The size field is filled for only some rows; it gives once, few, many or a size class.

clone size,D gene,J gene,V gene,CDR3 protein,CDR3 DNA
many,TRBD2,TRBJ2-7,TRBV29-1,CSAGRGGSYEQYF,TGCAGCGCGGGCCGGGGGGGCTCCTACGAGCAGTACTTC
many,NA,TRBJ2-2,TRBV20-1,CSARDWGTENTGELFF,TGCAGTGCTAGAGATTGGGGGACGGAAAACACCGGGGAGCTGTTTTTT
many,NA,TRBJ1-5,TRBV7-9,CASSLKGGDQPQHF,TGTGCCAGCAGCTTAAAGGGTGGGGATCAGCCCCAGCATTTT
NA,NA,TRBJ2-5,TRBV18,CASSPLGSGETQYF,TGTGCCAGCTCACCGCTCGGATCAGGGGAGACCCAGTACTTC
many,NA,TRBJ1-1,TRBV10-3,CAIQGNTEAFF,TGTGCCATCCAGGGAAACACTGAAGCTTTCTTT
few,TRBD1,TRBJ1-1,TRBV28,CASSWVQGRTEAFF,TGTGCCAGCAGTTGGGTACAGGGGAGGACTGAAGCTTTCTTT
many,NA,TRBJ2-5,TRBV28,CASSWERVTQYF,TGTGCCAGCAGTTGGGAGAGAGTGACCCAGTACTTC
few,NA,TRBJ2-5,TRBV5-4,CASSLGRQGGLETQYF,TGTGCCAGCAGCTTGGGTCGCCAGGGCGGACTGGAGACCCAGTACTTC
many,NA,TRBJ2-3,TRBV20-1,CSARVITDTQYF,TGCAGTGCTAGGGTGATCACAGATACGCAGTATTTT
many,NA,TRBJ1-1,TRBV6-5,CASSYGTLGGRGTEAFF,TGTGCCAGCAGTTACGGTACCCTTGGGGGCAGAGGTACTGAAGCTTTCTTT
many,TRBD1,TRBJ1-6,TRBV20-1,CSARVQGYSPLHF,TGCAGTGCTAGGGTACAGGGGTATTCACCCCTCCACTTT
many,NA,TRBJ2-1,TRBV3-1,CASSQEPANEQFF,TGTGCCAGCAGCCAAGAACCGGCCAATGAGCAGTTCTTC
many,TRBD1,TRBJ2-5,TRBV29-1,CSVEGGTEPFETQYF,TGCAGCGTTGAAGGGGGGACAGAACCTTTTGAGACCCAGTACTTC
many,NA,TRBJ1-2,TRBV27,CASSRGLGSGYTF,TGTGCCAGCAGTCGAGGGCTCGGCAGCGGCTACACCTTC
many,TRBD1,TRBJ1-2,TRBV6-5,CASSYSGTGSGYTF,TGTGCCAGCAGTTACTCTGGGACAGGGTCCGGCTACACCTTC
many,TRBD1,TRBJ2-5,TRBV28,CASSFLDRLGETQYF,TGTGCCAGCAGTTTCCTGGACAGGCTGGGAGAGACCCAGTACTTC
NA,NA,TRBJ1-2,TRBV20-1,CRMDDPNYGYTF,TGCAGGATGGACGACCCTAACTATGGCTACACCTTC
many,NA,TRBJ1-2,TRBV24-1,CATSGTLNHGYTF,TGTGCCACCAGTGGAACCCTCAACCATGGCTACACCTTC
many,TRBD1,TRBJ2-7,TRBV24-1,CATSDPGTGQSEQYF,TGTGCCACCAGTGATCCCGGGACAGGGCAAAGCGAGCAGTACTTC
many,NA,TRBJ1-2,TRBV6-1,CASRPRSEVIGGYTF,TGTGCCAGCAGACCGCGGAGCGAGGTTATAGGTGGCTACACCTTC
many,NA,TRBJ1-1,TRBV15,CATSRDSTGPGPESTEAFF,TGTGCCACCAGCAGAGATAGTACAGGCCCGGGGCCTGAATCCACTGAAGCTTTCTTT
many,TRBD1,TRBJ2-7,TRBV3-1,CASSHLRDRGYEQYF,TGTGCCAGCAGCCACCTCCGGGACAGGGGCTACGAGCAGTACTTC
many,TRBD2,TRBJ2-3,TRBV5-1,CASSTWTSADTQYF,TGCGCCAGCAGCACCTGGACTAGCGCAGATACGCAGTATTTT
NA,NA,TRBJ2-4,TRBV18,CASSPRDRQYF,TGTGCCAGCTCACCAAGAGACAGGCAGTACTTC
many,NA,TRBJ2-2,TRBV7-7,CASENRNTGELFF,TGTGCCAGCGAGAACAGAAACACCGGGGAGCTGTTTTTT
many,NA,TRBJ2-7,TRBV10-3,CAIRDRFHEQYF,TGTGCCATCAGAGACAGGTTCCACGAGCAGTACTTC
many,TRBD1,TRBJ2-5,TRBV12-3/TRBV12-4,CASNPTRDSQETQYF,TGTGCCAGCAATCCGACCCGGGACAGCCAAGAGACCCAGTACTTC
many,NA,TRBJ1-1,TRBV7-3,CATSEGLGTEAFF,TGTGCCACCTCGGAGGGGCTAGGCACTGAAGCTTTCTTT
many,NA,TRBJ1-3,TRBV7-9,CASSLRSSSRSGNTIYF,TGTGCCAGCAGCTTAAGGTCTTCGTCCCGCTCTGGAAACACCATATATTTT
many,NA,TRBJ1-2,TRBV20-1,CSAIAGTAPNYGYTF,TGCAGTGCCATCGCCGGGACGGCTCCTAACTATGGCTACACCTTC
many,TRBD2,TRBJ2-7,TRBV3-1,CASSQASGLYEQYF,TGTGCCAGCAGCCAAGCTAGCGGACTCTACGAGCAGTACTTC
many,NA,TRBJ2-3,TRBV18,CASSPIGRTDTQYF,TGTGCCAGCTCACCCATAGGGAGGACAGATACGCAGTATTTT
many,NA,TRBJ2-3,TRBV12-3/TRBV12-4,CASSLKLRGLVRTDTQYF,TGTGCCAGCAGTTTAAAACTCAGAGGCCTCGTACGCACAGATACGCAGTATTTT
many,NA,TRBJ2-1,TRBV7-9,CASSLDQQRHEQFF,TGTGCCAGCAGCTTAGATCAACAGCGTCATGAGCAGTTCTTC
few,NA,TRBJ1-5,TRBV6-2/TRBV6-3,CASSSQGHQPQHF,TGTGCCAGCAGTTCACAGGGCCATCAGCCCCAGCATTTT
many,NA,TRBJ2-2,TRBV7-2,CASTGVVAAGNGGELFF,TGTGCCAGCACCGGGGTCGTAGCCGCAGGGAACGGCGGGGAGCTGTTTTTT
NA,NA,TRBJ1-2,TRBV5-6,CASSFGQLCGYTF,TGTGCCAGCAGCTTCGGGCAGCTCTGCGGCTACACCTTC